One sample yielded the 27 T cell receptor beta chains listed below, sequenced in a study of graft-versus-host responses after intestinal transplantation listed by TCRdb under 2021. The method was the immunoSEQ multiplex PCR assay. TCRdb carries this immuneACCESS record with in-frame sequences only. Its versions omit some clonotypes, under half of them owing to an unresolved V gene in the studies checked, with the rest unexplained. The sample table lists fewer than 10,000 clones, approximately 64% of them with a count of one. Of the sample, roughly 9% is held by the ten largest clones. Intraepithelial and lamina propria lymphocytes were isolated from graft specimens using dithiothreitol, EDTA incubations and collagenase D digestion. Sequenced here: ileum tissue, sampled around 460 days after transplant. The receptors here all came from a human patient who received an intestinal transplant, so some T cells may come from the graft donor.

The rearrangement uses TRBV2 and TRBJ2-3; 10 bases fit TRBD1. The V segment lost 4 bases and the J segment 8 bases; nucleotides outside the gene matches: 18. Looked up from germline, CDR1 is SNHLY and CDR2 is FYNNEI. This CDR3 has 18 amino acids. CDR3 loop: CASSGIRGGGTGDGTQYF. CDR3 sequence (DNA): TGTGCCAGCAGTGGTATCCGTGGGGGCGGGACAGGGGACGGTACGCAGTATTTT. The full variable domain, in which reference TRBV2 and TRBJ2-3 provide the parts outside the CDR3, is EPEVTQTPSHQVTQMGQEVILRCVPISNHLYFYWYRQILGQKVEFLVSFYNNEISEKSEIFDDQFSVERPDGSNFTLKIRSTKLEDSAMYFCASSGIRGGGTGDGTQYFGPGTRLTVL.

The CDR3 DNA sequence: TGTGCCAGCAAGGGCAGGGGGGAAATTGCAACTAATGAAAAACTGTTTTTT. It yields the protein CASKGRGEIATNEKLFF. The chain couples TRBV27 to TRBJ1-4; 7 nucleotides line up with TRBD1. The CDR3 is made up of 17 amino acids. The V segment lost 7 bases and the J segment 0 bases; nucleotides outside the gene matches: 11. Germline V gene lookup returns CDR1 MNHEY and CDR2 SMNVEV (reference sequence).

This clone was seen more than once but under ten times. The chain couples TRBV10-3 to TRBJ2-7; possibly TRBD2 for D (7 bases). The CDR3 spans 14 residues. The germline CDR1 and CDR2 sequences are ENHRY and SYGVKD. V lost 2 bases to trimming and J lost 2 bases, with 10 bases between them. CDR3 amino acids: CAISEGEGAYEQYV. The CDR3 region has the DNA TGTGCCATCAGTGAGGGGGAGGGGGCCTACGAGCAGTACGTC.

This sequence joins TRBV7-9 and TRBJ1-2, with a weak D call TRBD1 (6 bases). The V gene lost 6 bases and the J gene lost 5 bases, with 13 bases spanning the gap. The CDR3 sequence is 13 residues long. CDR1 is SEHNR and CDR2 is FQNEAQ in the germline V gene (reference sequence). CDR3 sequence: CASRSTGLYGYTF. DNA for the CDR3: TGTGCCAGCAGGTCTACAGGGCTTTATGGCTACACCTTC.

This chain uses TRBV27 with TRBJ2-3; D possibly matches TRBD1 or TRBD2 (5 bases each). The CDR3 is 17 amino acids. Trimming removed 5 bases at V and 1 base at J, with 19 bases between. Germline V gene data show CDR1 as MNHEY and CDR2 as SMNVEV (reference sequence). CDR3 amino acids: CASSLITGTHRTDTQYF. CDR3 sequence (DNA): TGTGCCAGCAGTCTTATCACCGGGACCCACCGCACAGATACGCAGTATTTT.

V and J are TRBV4-3 and TRBJ2-5; D gene unclear. Trimming took off 0 bases at V and 11 bases at J, with 19 bases between the two ends. CDR1 is LGHNA and CDR2 is YSLEER in the germline V gene. The CDR3 is 15 residues long. CDR3 loop: CASSQDRFFGCDQYF. The CDR3 region has the DNA TGCGCCAGCAGCCAAGATAGGTTTTTTGGATGTGATCAGTACTTC.

This clone has more than one count but fewer than ten. The V and J genes are TRBV29-1 and TRBJ1-5, with D tentatively TRBD1 (6 bases). The V end lost 5 bases, the J end lost 0 bases, and 11 bases lay between the germline ends. The CDR3 totals 14 residues. Germline lookup yields CDR1 SQVTM and CDR2 ANQGSEA. The CDR3 DNA reads TGCAGCGTTAAGGACAGCCATAGCAATCAGCCCCAGCATTTT. Protein product: CSVKDSHSNQPQHF.

This chain links TRBV10-3 with TRBJ2-1; 7 nucleotides match TRBD2. CDR1 is ENHRY and CDR2 is SYGVKD in the germline V gene. The J segment lost 9 bases and the V segment lost 7 bases, leaving 9 bases of the junction unmatched. There are 13 residues in the CDR3. CDR3 DNA sequence: TGTGCCATCAAAACGAGGTCGGGAGGTGAGCAGTTCTTC. Translating it yields CAIKTRSGGEQFF.

V is TRBV11-1 and J is TRBJ2-1; a weak D match, TRBD1 (5 bases). Trimming left V 1 base short and J 7 bases short, with 5 bases between. Germline V gives CDR1 SGHAT, CDR2 FQDESV (reference sequence). The CDR3 spans 12 residues. CDR3 DNA sequence: TGTGCCAGCAGCTTAGACAGGAATGAGCAGTTCTTC. This codes for CASSLDRNEQFF.

This rearrangement joins TRBV28 to TRBJ1-2; 7 bases fit TRBD1. This CDR3 region has 14 residues. CDR1 and CDR2 (germline): MDHEN, SYDVKM. V was clipped by 3 bases and J by 4 bases; unmatched bases: 5. The CDR3 here is CASSFGQAFYGYTF. CDR3 nucleotides: TGTGCCAGCAGTTTCGGACAGGCCTTCTATGGCTACACCTTC.

This clone was counted a few times. The genes are TRBV7-9 and TRBJ2-1; D is perhaps TRBD1 (5 bases). V dropped 5 bases and J dropped 6 bases, with 17 bases sitting between them. CDR1 and CDR2 (germline): SEHNR, FQNEAQ (reference sequence). CDR3 size: 15 residues. CDR3 coding DNA: TGTGCCAGCAGCAAGGAGACAGTCCGTCTCAATGAGCAGTTCTTC. Translation gives CASSKETVRLNEQFF.

The V gene is TRBV6-1, the J gene TRBJ1-3; D gene uncertain. This CDR3 has 15 residues. Germline V CDR1 and CDR2: MNHNS, SASEGT. The ends were cut back, 2 bases at V and 0 bases at J, with 8 bases in the middle. In DNA, the CDR3 is TGTGCCAGCAGTGAAACACCTAGCTCTGGAAACACCATATATTTT. It is translated as CASSETPSSGNTIYF.

The chain carries TRBV5-1 and TRBJ2-3; the match to TRBD2 covers 8 bases. Losses at the gene ends were 2 bases for V and 4 bases for J; bases not matched to a gene: 12. CDR1 and CDR2 from the germline V gene are SGHRS and YFSETQ. This CDR3 comprises 17 residues. Here the CDR3 DNA reads TGCGCCAGCAGCTTTCATCCGGAAGCGGGGGCGGCAGATACGCAGTATTTT. It is translated as CASSFHPEAGAADTQYF.

The chain combines TRBV7-2 with TRBJ2-3, with TRBD2 matching over 9 bases. The length of the CDR3 is 17 residues. In germline, CDR1 is SGHTA, CDR2 FQGNSA. The J segment lost 7 bases and the V segment lost 2 bases, leaving 13 bases of the junction unmatched. The CDR3 loop reads CASSLRPRTSERYTQYF. The CDR3 DNA is TGTGCCAGCAGCTTACGGCCCCGGACTAGCGAGCGCTATACGCAGTATTTT.

V and J are TRBV7-6 and TRBJ2-7; D is uncertain. V was clipped by 0 bases and J by 6 bases, with 6 bases between them. Germline assignment: CDR1 SGHVS and CDR2 FNYEAQ. The CDR3 loop spans 12 amino acids. CDR3 region: CASSLAIGEQYF. The CDR3 region has the DNA TGTGCCAGCAGCTTAGCAATAGGCGAGCAGTACTTC. The full variable domain, with the rest looked up from reference TRBV7-6 and TRBJ2-7, is GAGVSQSPRYKVTKRGQDVALRCDPISGHVSLYWYRQALGQGPEFLTYFNYEAQQDKSGLPNDRFSAERPEGSISTLTIQRTEQRDSAMYRCASSLAIGEQYFGPGTRLTVT.

This clone was found a few times. V gene TRBV19 combines with J gene TRBJ2-2, with 11 bases matching TRBD1. The germline gives CDR1 LNHDA, CDR2 SQIVND (reference sequence). Trimming removed 10 bases from V and 6 bases from J; junction bases left unmatched: 7. The CDR3 has 14 amino acids. The chain's CDR3 is CATYPGQGAGELFF. The CDR3 DNA is TGTGCCACCTACCCGGGACAGGGGGCCGGGGAGCTGTTTTTT.

The gene calls are TRBV18 and TRBJ2-2; 7 bases are a match to TRBD2. This CDR3 comprises 17 residues. The ends lost 2 bases at V and 4 bases at J; junction bases unmatched: 10. CDR1 is KGHSH and CDR2 is LQKENI in the germline V gene. In DNA, the CDR3 is TGTGCCAGCTCACCAATTCTCCTAGCGGTAGGCACCGGGGAGCTGTTTTTT. It is translated as CASSPILLAVGTGELFF.

There are a few counts of this clone. The chain combines TRBV4-1 with TRBJ1-5, with D possibly being TRBD1 (5 bases). Germline CDR1 and CDR2: MGHRA and YSYEKL. CDR3 length: 13 amino acids. V was shortened by 1 base and J by 6 bases, with 7 bases between the two germline ends. CDR3: CASSQVGVQPQHF. The CDR3 DNA reads as TGCGCCAGCAGCCAAGTGGGGGTTCAGCCCCAGCATTTT.

CDR3 sequence: CASSPQGSSPLHF. The CDR3 DNA reads TGTGCCAGCAGTCCACAGGGCAGTTCACCCCTCCACTTT. This chain links TRBV6-1 with TRBJ1-6; weak D call: TRBD1 (6 bases). The CDR3 totals 13 residues. Germline values: CDR1 MNHNS, CDR2 SASEGT. Trimming removed 5 bases from V and 9 bases from J, with 11 bases in between.

This clone was detected only a few times. The chain carries TRBV5-1 and TRBJ2-3, with D maybe TRBD2 (5 bases). CDR3 length: 16 amino acids. Germline V gene sequence: CDR1 SGHRS, CDR2 YFSETQ. The V end lost 5 bases, the J end lost 1 base, and 17 bases lay between the germline ends. The chain's CDR3 is CASRGRGFKGTDTQYF. The CDR3 region has the DNA TGCGCCAGCAGGGGTAGAGGGTTTAAGGGCACAGATACGCAGTATTTT.

The rearrangement links TRBV7-2 to TRBJ2-2, with D unresolved. The CDR3 is 13 residues long. Germline V CDR1 and CDR2: SGHTA, FQGNSA. Deletions cut 5 bases from V and 5 bases from J, with 9 bases between. The CDR3 DNA is TGTGCCAGCAGCCTCAGTGGAACCGGGGAGCTGTTTTTT. It specifies CASSLSGTGELFF.

In this sample, this clone turned up once. The J gene is TRBJ2-2, the V gene TRBV19; 15 bases map to TRBD2. CDR3 length: 16 amino acids. With V trimmed by 5 bases and J by 5 bases, 3 bases remained unmatched. Germline CDR1 LNHDA, CDR2 SQIVND (reference sequence). The CDR3 spells CASSAGLAGGTGELFF. CDR3 nucleotides: TGTGCCAGTAGTGCGGGACTAGCGGGAGGAACCGGGGAGCTGTTTTTT.

The rearrangement uses TRBV6-5 and TRBJ1-1; D remains unclear. Trimming removed 1 base at V and 10 bases at J, with 13 bases between. Germline lookup yields CDR1 MNHEY and CDR2 SVGAGI. The CDR3 consists of 13 residues. The CDR3 nucleotides read TGTGCCAGCAGTTACTGCGGACGAGTTGGAGCTTTCTTT. Translating gives CASSYCGRVGAFF.

V usage is TRBV6-1 and J usage is TRBJ2-7; 8 bases are shared with TRBD1. The ends lost 7 bases at V and 3 bases at J; junction bases unmatched: 8. This CDR3 has 14 amino acids. Germline lookup yields CDR1 MNHNS and CDR2 SASEGT. CDR3 in DNA: TGTGCCAGCAACCCCGACAGGGGATACTACGAGCAGTACTTC. Protein sequence: CASNPDRGYYEQYF.

The chain links TRBV5-3 to TRBJ2-4; 12 positions match TRBD2. Being an ORF, TRBV5-3 has a function that is uncertain. The CDR3 runs 17 residues. V shed 3 bases, J shed 5 bases, and the junction held 9 bases outside the gene matches. CDR3 sequence (DNA): TGTGCCAGAAGCTGGCCCCAGGGACTAGCGGGCGAAAACATTCAGTACTTC. Residues: CARSWPQGLAGENIQYF.

This clone was found once. The CDR3 DNA reads TGCAGTGGGGGCAAAAAAGAGACCCAGTACTTC. Protein product: CSGGKKETQYF. This chain uses TRBV20-1 with TRBJ2-5; TRBD1 is a possible D gene (5 bases). This CDR3 comprises 11 residues. Germline-derived CDR1 and CDR2 are DFQATT and SNEGSKA (reference sequence). V gave up 7 bases and J gave up 3 bases, with 9 bases separating them.

This chain uses TRBV9 with TRBJ2-7; unclear D gene. Per germline, CDR1 SGDLS and CDR2 YYNGEE. V lost 0 bases and J lost 0, with 7 bases in between. The CDR3 covers 14 residues. CDR3 bases: TGTGCCAGCAGCGTAGGCGCCAGCTCCTACGAGCAGTACTTC. Protein product: CASSVGASSYEQYF.